This entry is about one T cell receptor beta chain. What it binds is unknown. This PCR relied on a set of 60 Vbeta primers and 13 Jbeta primers. Here immunoSEQ multiplex PCR was the method, and the copy in TCRdb shows in-frame clones only, minus some. The sample has roughly 250,000 clones, about 83% seen once. The data belong to a study of cytomegalovirus exposure and HLA in healthy donors. Regarding the study as a whole: As a later analysis showed, several of the most significant clusters appeared to be linked to common viral pathogens. The authors later linked a missense DCLRE1C variant to TCR beta V- and J-gene trimming. It has been reported that TCR beta sequences accurately predicted the HLA-A and HLA-B alleles of most subjects.

Trimming shortened V by 2 bases and J by 0 bases, and 8 bases separated the two germline ends. The CDR3 is 15 residues long. CDR1 is SGHDN and CDR2 is FVKESK in the germline V gene. This sequence joins TRBV14 and TRBJ1-3; tentative D call: TRBD1 (5 bases). The sample was PBMCs. This sequence originates from a woman between 35 and 50 years old in good health and CMV-seropositive. The DNA for the CDR3 is TGTGCCAGCAGCCAAACAGGCGACTCTGGAAACACCATATATTTT. This translates into CASSQTGDSGNTIYF.